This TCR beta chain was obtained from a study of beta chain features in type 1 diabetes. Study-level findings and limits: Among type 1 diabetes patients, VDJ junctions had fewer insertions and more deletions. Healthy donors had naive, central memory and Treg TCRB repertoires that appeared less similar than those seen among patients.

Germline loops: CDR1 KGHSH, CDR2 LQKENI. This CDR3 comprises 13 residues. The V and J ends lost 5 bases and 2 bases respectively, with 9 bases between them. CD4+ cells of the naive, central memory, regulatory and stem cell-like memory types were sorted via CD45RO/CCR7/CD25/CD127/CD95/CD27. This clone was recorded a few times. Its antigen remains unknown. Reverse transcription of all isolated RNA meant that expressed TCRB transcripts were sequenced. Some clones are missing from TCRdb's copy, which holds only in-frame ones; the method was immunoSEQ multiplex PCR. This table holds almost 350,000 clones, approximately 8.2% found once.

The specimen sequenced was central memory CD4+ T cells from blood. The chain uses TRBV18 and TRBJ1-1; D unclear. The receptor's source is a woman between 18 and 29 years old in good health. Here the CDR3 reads CASSGKVNTEAFF. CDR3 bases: TGTGCCAGCTCAGGAAAAGTAAACACTGAAGCTTTCTTT.